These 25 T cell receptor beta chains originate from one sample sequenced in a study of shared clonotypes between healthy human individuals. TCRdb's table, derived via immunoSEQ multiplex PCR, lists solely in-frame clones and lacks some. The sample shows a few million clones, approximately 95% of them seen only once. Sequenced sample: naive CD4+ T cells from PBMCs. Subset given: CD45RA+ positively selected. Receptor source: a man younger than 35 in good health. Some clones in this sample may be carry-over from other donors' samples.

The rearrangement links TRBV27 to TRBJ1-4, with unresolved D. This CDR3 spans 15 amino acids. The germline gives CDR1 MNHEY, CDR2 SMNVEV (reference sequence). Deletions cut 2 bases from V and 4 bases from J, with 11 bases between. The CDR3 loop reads CASSLNSGHNEKLFF. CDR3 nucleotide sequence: TGTGCCAGCAGTTTAAATAGCGGCCATAATGAAAAACTGTTTTTT. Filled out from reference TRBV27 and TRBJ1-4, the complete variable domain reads EAQVTQNPRYLITVTGKKLTVTCSQNMNHEYMSWYRQDPGLGLRQIYYSMNVEVTDKGDVPEGYKVSRKEKRNFPLILESPSPNQTSLYFCASSLNSGHNEKLFFGSGTQLSVL.

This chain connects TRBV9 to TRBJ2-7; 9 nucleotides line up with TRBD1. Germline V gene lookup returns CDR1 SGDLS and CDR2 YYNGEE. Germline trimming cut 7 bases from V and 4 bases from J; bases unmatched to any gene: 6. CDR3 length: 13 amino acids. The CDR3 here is CASSRDRDYEQYF. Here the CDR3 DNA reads TGTGCCAGCTCCCGGGACAGGGATTACGAGCAGTACTTC.

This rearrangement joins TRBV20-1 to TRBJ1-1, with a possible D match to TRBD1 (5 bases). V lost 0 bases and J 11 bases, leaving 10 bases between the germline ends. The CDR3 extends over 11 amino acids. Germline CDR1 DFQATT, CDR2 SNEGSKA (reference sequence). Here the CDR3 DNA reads TGCAGTGCTAGAGATTATGGGGGGGCTTTCTTT. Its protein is CSARDYGGAFF.

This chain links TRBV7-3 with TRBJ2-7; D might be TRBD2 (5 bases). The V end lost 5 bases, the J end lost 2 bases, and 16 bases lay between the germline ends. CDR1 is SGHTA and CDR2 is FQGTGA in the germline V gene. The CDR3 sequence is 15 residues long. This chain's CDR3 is CASSLSGNRAYEQYF. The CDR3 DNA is TGTGCCAGCAGCCTTTCGGGGAATAGGGCCTACGAGCAGTACTTC.

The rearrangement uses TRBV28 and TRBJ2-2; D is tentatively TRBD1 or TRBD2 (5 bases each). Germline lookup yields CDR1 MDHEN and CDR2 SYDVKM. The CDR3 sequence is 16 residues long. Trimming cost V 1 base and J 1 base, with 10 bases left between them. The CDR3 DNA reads TGTGCCAGCAGTTTATATCGAGGGGTGAACACCGGGGAGCTGTTTTTT. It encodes CASSLYRGVNTGELFF.

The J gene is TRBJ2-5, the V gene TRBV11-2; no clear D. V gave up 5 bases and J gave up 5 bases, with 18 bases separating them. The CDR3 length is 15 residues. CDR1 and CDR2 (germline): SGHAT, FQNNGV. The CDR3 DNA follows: TGTGCCAGCAGCCCCGGCGCGTTTTCCGGGGAGACCCAGTACTTC. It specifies CASSPGAFSGETQYF.

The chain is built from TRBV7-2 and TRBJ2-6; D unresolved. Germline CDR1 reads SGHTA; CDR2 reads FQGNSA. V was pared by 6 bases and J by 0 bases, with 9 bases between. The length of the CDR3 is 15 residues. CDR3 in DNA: TGTGCCAGCAGTCAAAGCTTCTCTGGGGCCAACGTCCTGACTTTC. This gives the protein CASSQSFSGANVLTF.

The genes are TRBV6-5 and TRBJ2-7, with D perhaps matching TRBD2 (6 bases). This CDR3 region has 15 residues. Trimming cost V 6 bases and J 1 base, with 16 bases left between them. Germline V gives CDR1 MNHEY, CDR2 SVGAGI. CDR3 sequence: CASRRTGGWSYEQYF. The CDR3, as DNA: TGTGCCAGCAGACGGACCGGGGGTTGGTCCTACGAGCAGTACTTC.

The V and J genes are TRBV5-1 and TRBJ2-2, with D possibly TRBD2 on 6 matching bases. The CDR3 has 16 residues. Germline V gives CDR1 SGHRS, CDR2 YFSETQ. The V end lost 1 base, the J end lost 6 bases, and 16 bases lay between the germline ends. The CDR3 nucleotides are TGCGCCAGCAGCTTGAACGGGGACTCAAGGGCCGGGGAGCTGTTTTTT. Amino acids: CASSLNGDSRAGELFF. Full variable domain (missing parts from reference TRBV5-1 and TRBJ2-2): KAGVTQTPRYLIKTRGQQVTLSCSPISGHRSVSWYQQTPGQGLQFLFEYFSETQRNKGNFPGRFSGRQFSNSRSEMNVSTLELGDSALYLCASSLNGDSRAGELFFGEGSRLTVL.

The CDR3 region has the DNA TGTGCCAGCAGACCACTTCAAGGGTCACCCCTCCACTTT. The encoded protein is CASRPLQGSPLHF. The chain combines TRBV6-5 with TRBJ1-6; unclear D gene. Germline V CDR1 and CDR2: MNHEY, SVGAGI. The CDR3 has 13 amino acids. The V end was cut by 6 bases, the J end by 10 bases, with 13 bases between.

The CDR3 sequence is CASSQDLRAHLDEQYF. As DNA, the CDR3 is TGCGCCAGCAGCCAAGATCTAAGGGCCCACCTGGACGAGCAGTACTTC. The V gene is TRBV4-1, the J gene TRBJ2-7; D is uncertain. V lost 0 bases and J 5 bases, leaving 17 bases between the germline ends. The CDR3 spans 16 residues. Per the germline V gene, CDR1 is MGHRA and CDR2 is YSYEKL.

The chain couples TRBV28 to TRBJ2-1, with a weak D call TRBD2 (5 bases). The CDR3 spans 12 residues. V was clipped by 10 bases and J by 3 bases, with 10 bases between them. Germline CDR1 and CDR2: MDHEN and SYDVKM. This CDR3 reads CATMAGYNEQFF. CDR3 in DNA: TGTGCCACAATGGCGGGCTACAATGAGCAGTTCTTC.

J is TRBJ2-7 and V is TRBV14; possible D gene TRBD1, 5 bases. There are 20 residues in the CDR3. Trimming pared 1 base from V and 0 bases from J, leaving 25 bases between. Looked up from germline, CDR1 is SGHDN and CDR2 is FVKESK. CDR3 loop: CASSQVVWGRVIESSYEQYF. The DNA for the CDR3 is TGTGCCAGCAGCCAAGTGGTCTGGGGCCGGGTGATTGAGAGCTCCTACGAGCAGTACTTC.

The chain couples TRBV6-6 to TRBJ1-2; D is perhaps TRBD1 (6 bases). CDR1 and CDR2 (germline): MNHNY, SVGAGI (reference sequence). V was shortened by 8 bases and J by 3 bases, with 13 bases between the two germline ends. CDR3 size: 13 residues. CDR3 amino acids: CASANREDYGYTF. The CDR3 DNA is TGTGCCAGCGCTAACAGGGAAGACTATGGCTACACCTTC.

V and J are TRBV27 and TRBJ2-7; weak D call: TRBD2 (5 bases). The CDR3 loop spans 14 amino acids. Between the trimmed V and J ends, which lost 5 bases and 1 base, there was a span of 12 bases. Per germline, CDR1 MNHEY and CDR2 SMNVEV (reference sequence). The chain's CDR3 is CASSRLGGSYEQYF. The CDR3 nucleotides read TGTGCCAGCAGTCGGCTAGGAGGTTCCTACGAGCAGTACTTC.

The CDR3 here is CATKGPRSGRSYEQYF. The CDR3 DNA sequence: TGTGCCACGAAGGGGCCGCGTAGCGGGAGGTCCTACGAGCAGTACTTC. The J gene is TRBJ2-7, the V gene TRBV28; 10 bases fit TRBD2. The germline V gene has CDR1 MDHEN and CDR2 SYDVKM. The ends lost 10 bases at V and 1 base at J; junction bases unmatched: 13. CDR3 length equals 16 residues.

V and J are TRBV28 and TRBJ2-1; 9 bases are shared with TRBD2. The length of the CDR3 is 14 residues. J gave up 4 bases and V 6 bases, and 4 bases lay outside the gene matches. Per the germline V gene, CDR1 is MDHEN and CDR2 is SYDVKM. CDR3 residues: CASRPSGAYNEQFF. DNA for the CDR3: TGTGCCAGCAGACCTAGCGGGGCTTACAATGAGCAGTTCTTC.

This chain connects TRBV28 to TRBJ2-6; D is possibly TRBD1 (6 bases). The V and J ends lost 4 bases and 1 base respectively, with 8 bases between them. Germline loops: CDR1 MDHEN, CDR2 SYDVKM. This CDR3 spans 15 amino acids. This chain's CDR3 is CASSSGQSGANVLTF. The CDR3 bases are TGTGCCAGCAGTTCCGGACAGTCTGGGGCCAACGTCCTGACTTTC.

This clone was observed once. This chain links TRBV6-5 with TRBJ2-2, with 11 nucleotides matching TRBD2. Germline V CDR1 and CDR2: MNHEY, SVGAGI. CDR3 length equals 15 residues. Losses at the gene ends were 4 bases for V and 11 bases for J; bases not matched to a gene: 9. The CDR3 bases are TGTGCCAGCAGTTCCAGGCTAGCGGGAGGTTTTGAGCTGTTTTTT. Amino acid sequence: CASSSRLAGGFELFF.

Here the CDR3 DNA reads TGTGCCAGCAGCCAAACAGGGGGAGGCGAAAAACTGTTTTTT. Protein sequence: CASSQTGGGEKLFF. The chain is built from TRBV14 and TRBJ1-4; 8 bases agree with TRBD1. In germline, CDR1 is SGHDN, CDR2 FVKESK. This CDR3 has 14 amino acids. The ends lost 2 bases at V and 8 bases at J; junction bases unmatched: 4.

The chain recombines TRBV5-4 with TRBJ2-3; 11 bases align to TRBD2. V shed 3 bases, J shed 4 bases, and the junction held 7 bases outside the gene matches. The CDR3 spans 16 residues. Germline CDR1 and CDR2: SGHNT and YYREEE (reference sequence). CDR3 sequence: CASSYLAGGPADTQYF. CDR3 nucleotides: TGTGCCAGCAGCTACTTAGCGGGAGGGCCCGCAGATACGCAGTATTTT.

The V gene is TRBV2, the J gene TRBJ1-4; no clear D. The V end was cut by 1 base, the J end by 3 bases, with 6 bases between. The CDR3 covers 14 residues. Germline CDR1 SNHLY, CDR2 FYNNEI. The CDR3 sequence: CASSEGGANEKLFF. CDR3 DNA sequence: TGTGCCAGCAGTGAAGGGGGTGCTAATGAAAAACTGTTTTTT.

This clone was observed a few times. The CDR3 sequence is CASSVGTSTGGELFF. CDR3 nucleotides: TGTGCCAGCAGCGTAGGGACTTCTACCGGCGGGGAGCTGTTTTTT. The chain has TRBV9 and TRBJ2-2; D may be TRBD2 (5 bases). The CDR3 has 15 residues. Per the germline V gene, CDR1 is SGDLS and CDR2 is YYNGEE. Trimming removed 0 bases at V and 7 bases at J, with 13 bases between.

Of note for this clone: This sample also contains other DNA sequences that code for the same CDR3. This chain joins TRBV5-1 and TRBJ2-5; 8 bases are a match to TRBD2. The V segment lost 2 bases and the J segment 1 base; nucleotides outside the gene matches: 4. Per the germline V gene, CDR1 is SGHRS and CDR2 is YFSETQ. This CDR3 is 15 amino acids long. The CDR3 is CASSLVRGGQETQYF. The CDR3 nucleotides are TGCGCCAGCAGCTTAGTTCGGGGGGGCCAAGAGACCCAGTACTTC.

CDR3: CASSLIGLAGGEQYF. The CDR3 DNA reads as TGTGCCAGCAGTTTAATTGGACTAGCGGGAGGCGAGCAGTACTTC. The chain combines TRBV27 with TRBJ2-7, with TRBD2 identical over 14 bases. Unmatched junction bases numbered 3, after V lost 2 bases and J lost 6 bases. Looked up from germline, CDR1 is MNHEY and CDR2 is SMNVEV (reference sequence). The CDR3 has 15 residues.